The entry that follows covers one T cell receptor (beta chain) sequence. Antigen: not known. The data derive from a study of identical twins. TCRdb re-called the 5' RACE reads through MiXCR, storing one row per CDR3 protein. Of about 1.7 million distinct CDR3 sequences listed, less than 40% are singletons. Overall study findings and caveats: Excess twin sharing in beta out-of-frame sequences was weaker. Model-predicted out-of-frame TCR alpha sharing fell below observed values in monozygotic twins.

Every one of the donors was a healthy Caucasian. Material for sequencing was cord blood. This sequence originates from a newborn girl in good health.

CDR3 DNA: TGTGCCAGCAGCCAAGTTACGCGGGGGAGGGGAAACGAGCAGTTCTTC. Translation gives CASSQVTRGRGNEQFF. The rearrangement joins TRBV4-2 to TRBJ2-1; TRBD2 agrees at 7 bases. The CDR3 loop spans 16 amino acids. Germline values: CDR1 LGHNA, CDR2 YNFKEQ. J was trimmed by 10 bases and V by 1 base; bases with no gene match: 13.